Below are 22 T cell receptor beta chains sequenced from a single sample in a study of follicular helper T cells after annual influenza vaccination. As to time point: 2015-2016 season, pre-vaccination. The table came from immunoSEQ multiplex PCR; TCRdb's copy has only in-frame clones and leaves some out. Here the sample spans 12,000 or so clones, 80% being singletons. The specimen comprised CXCR5+ CD38- circulating T follicular helper cells from blood, sampled on the day of influenza vaccination. The subset was: circulating Tfh, non-naive CD4+CXCR5+PD-1+ (ICOS+CD38+ or ICOS-CD38-). The receptors derive from an adult who received the influenza vaccine.

This chain joins TRBV5-1 and TRBJ2-1; the D call may be TRBD1 or TRBD2 (5 bases each). Germline assignment: CDR1 SGHRS and CDR2 YFSETQ. Trimming cost V 6 bases and J 7 bases, with 17 bases left between them. CDR3 size: 14 residues. CDR3 DNA sequence: TGCGCCAGCACCCCCGGGCTTGAGGGGAATGAGCAGTTCTTC. Translating it yields CASTPGLEGNEQFF.

The chain links TRBV11-3 to TRBJ2-7; perhaps TRBD1 as D (6 bases). The CDR3 is 13 residues long. Germline CDR1 reads SGHNT; CDR2 reads YENEEA. The V gene lost 4 bases and the J gene lost 0 bases, with 7 bases spanning the gap. The CDR3 DNA is TGTGCCAGCAGCTCGGACAGCTCCTACGAGCAGTACTTC. This translates into CASSSDSSYEQYF.

V and J are TRBV6-1 and TRBJ2-7, with 8 nucleotides matching TRBD2. CDR1 is MNHNS, CDR2 SASEGT, per germline. The CDR3 runs to 14 residues. With 6 bases clipped from V and 2 bases from J, the junction kept 6 bases outside the gene matches. CDR3 sequence: CASRRTSGTYEQYF. The CDR3 coding sequence is TGTGCCAGCAGACGAACTAGCGGTACCTACGAGCAGTACTTC.

V is TRBV7-2 and J is TRBJ2-5; D is undetermined. The length of the CDR3 is 13 residues. Between the trimmed V and J ends, which lost 5 bases and 1 base, there was a span of 8 bases. Germline CDR1 SGHTA, CDR2 FQGNSA. The CDR3 region is CASSDSFQETQYF. Here the CDR3 DNA reads TGTGCCAGCAGCGATAGCTTCCAAGAGACCCAGTACTTC.

V and J are TRBV6-5 and TRBJ1-2; D gene uncertain. This CDR3 spans 8 amino acids. Germline loops: CDR1 MNHEY, CDR2 SVGAGI. Trimming left V 9 bases short and J 7 bases short, with 3 bases between. The CDR3 nucleotides read TGTGCCAGGGCTGGCTACACCTTC. This sequence encodes CARAGYTF.

The chain uses TRBV28 and TRBJ2-7, with D perhaps given as TRBD1 or TRBD2 (6 bases each). The CDR3 length is 15 residues. The V gene's germline CDR1 is MDHEN and CDR2 SYDVKM. Trimming removed 5 bases from V and 2 bases from J, with 16 bases in between. In DNA form, the CDR3 reads TGTGCCAGCAGTACGAACCGGGGGCATACCTACGAGCAGTACTTC. Translated, it gives CASSTNRGHTYEQYF.

The chain joins TRBV5-6 to TRBJ1-2; possible D gene TRBD1, 6 bases. Germline loops: CDR1 SGHDT, CDR2 YYEEEE. The V end was cut by 2 bases, the J end by 5 bases, with 7 bases between. The CDR3 totals 12 residues. CDR3 sequence reads: CASSLQGYGYTF. The DNA for the CDR3 is TGTGCCAGCAGCTTACAGGGATATGGCTACACCTTC.

This clone was seen a handful of times. The chain recombines TRBV4-2 with TRBJ1-2, with no clear D. With 0 bases removed from V and 8 bases from J, the gap between germline ends came to 13 bases. This CDR3 contains 14 residues. Germline lookup yields CDR1 LGHNA and CDR2 YNFKEQ. CDR3 nucleotides: TGTGCCAGCAGCCAAGATCGAGGGCTAAGGGGCTACACCTTC. Residues: CASSQDRGLRGYTF.

In its sample, this clone was seen a few times. This chain links TRBV5-6 with TRBJ1-2; D is ambiguous. Germline V gene lookup returns CDR1 SGHDT and CDR2 YYEEEE. The V and J ends lost 1 base and 0 bases respectively, with 10 bases between them. The CDR3 covers 15 residues. The CDR3 coding sequence is TGTGCCAGCAGCTTGTTAAGAATCTCTAACTATGGCTACACCTTC. Protein product: CASSLLRISNYGYTF.

This rearrangement joins TRBV5-4 to TRBJ2-1, with D hard to call. Deletions cut 4 bases from V and 4 bases from J, with 15 bases between. This CDR3 has 15 residues. Germline values: CDR1 SGHNT, CDR2 YYREEE (reference sequence). In nucleotides, the CDR3 is TGTGCCAGCAGCAGTTCGGGCCCTGGTTACAATGAGCAGTTCTTC. Translation gives CASSSSGPGYNEQFF.

The V gene is TRBV7-2, the J gene TRBJ2-7; 8 nucleotides match TRBD1. Germline lookup yields CDR1 SGHTA and CDR2 FQGNSA. The trim removed 1 base at V and 4 bases at J, leaving 0 bases unmatched. This CDR3 has 13 amino acids. CDR3 protein: CASSLGTGYEQYF. Written as DNA, the CDR3 is TGTGCCAGCAGCTTAGGGACAGGGTACGAGCAGTACTTC.

The V call is TRBV7-8, the J call TRBJ1-2; D gene ambiguous. This CDR3 is built from 12 residues. V lost 0 bases to trimming and J lost 7 bases, with 6 bases between them. Per germline, CDR1 SGHVS and CDR2 FQNEAQ. In DNA form, the CDR3 reads TGTGCCAGCAGCTTAGCCCCCGGTGGCTACACCTTC. Translated, it gives CASSLAPGGYTF.

This clone was observed a few times. CDR3 sequence: CASSPIAGGFSYEQYF. The CDR3 DNA reads TGTGCCAGCAGTCCCATAGCGGGGGGGTTCTCCTACGAGCAGTACTTC. This chain links TRBV28 with TRBJ2-7, with 11 bases that match TRBD2. The CDR3 totals 16 residues. From germline, CDR1 is MDHEN and CDR2 SYDVKM. The V and J ends lost 5 bases and 0 bases, in that order; junction bases with no gene match: 6.

This clone was counted a few times. The DNA of the CDR3 is TGTGCCAGCCTGACCGGGACAGGCCATAATTCACCCCTCCACTTT. Translation gives CASLTGTGHNSPLHF. The chain employs TRBV28 and TRBJ1-6; TRBD1 aligns across 8 bases. Trimming cost V 8 bases and J 5 bases; bases outside gene matches: 8. Germline V CDR1 and CDR2: MDHEN, SYDVKM. This CDR3 region has 15 residues.

This clone is a singleton in its sample. The chain joins TRBV27 to TRBJ2-7; D is possibly TRBD1 (6 bases). V lost 1 base to trimming and J lost 0 bases, with 19 bases between them. The V gene's germline CDR1 is MNHEY and CDR2 SMNVEV (reference sequence). This CDR3 spans 18 amino acids. CDR3 region: CASSLLSLPTGTSYEQYF. The CDR3, as DNA: TGTGCCAGCAGTTTATTATCCTTGCCGACAGGCACCTCCTACGAGCAGTACTTC.

The V and J genes are TRBV5-5 and TRBJ2-2; D is unclear. CDR1 and CDR2 (germline): SGHKS, YYEKEE (reference sequence). This CDR3 has 15 amino acids. Trimming took 0 bases from V and 4 from J, leaving 10 bases between them. CDR3 nucleotides: TGTGCCAGCAGCTTGGGGTGGTCGTCCACCGGGGAGCTGTTTTTT. It translates to CASSLGWSSTGELFF.

The chain employs TRBV7-2 and TRBJ1-1, with 7 bases matching TRBD1. This CDR3 is 13 amino acids long. Germline V gene sequence: CDR1 SGHTA, CDR2 FQGNSA. J gave up 5 bases and V 6 bases, and 6 bases lay outside the gene matches. The CDR3 region has the DNA TGTGCCAGCAGTTTTACGGACAGGACTGAAGCTTTCTTT. Translating gives CASSFTDRTEAFF.

The gene calls are TRBV7-3 and TRBJ1-1; perhaps TRBD1 as D (5 bases). Trimming stripped 5 bases from V and 4 bases from J, with 11 bases between. Germline assignment: CDR1 SGHTA and CDR2 FQGTGA. There are 13 residues in the CDR3. The CDR3 reads CASSPTAFTEAFF. Here the CDR3 DNA reads TGTGCCAGCAGCCCGACAGCATTCACTGAAGCTTTCTTT.

This clone has just one count. This chain connects TRBV11-3 to TRBJ1-3; TRBD1 aligns across 7 bases. V trimming: 5 bases; J trimming: 0 bases; junction bases outside the gene matches: 4. The germline CDR1 and CDR2 sequences are SGHNT and YENEEA. The CDR3 consists of 15 residues. The CDR3 DNA sequence: TGTGCCAGCAGCCCAGGGGGTGCCTCTGGAAACACCATATATTTT. Its protein product is CASSPGGASGNTIYF. The variable domain in full, with the rest retrieved from reference TRBV11-3 and TRBJ1-3, is EAGVVQSPRYKIIEKKQPVAFWCNPISGHNTLYWYLQNLGQGPELLIRYENEEAVDDSQLPKDRFSAERLKGVDSTLKIQPAELGDSAVYLCASSPGGASGNTIYFGEGSWLTVV.

The chain couples TRBV6-5 to TRBJ1-2; a possible D gene is TRBD1 (6 bases). The germline gives CDR1 MNHEY, CDR2 SVGAGI. Between the trimmed V and J ends, which lost 4 bases and 4 bases, there was a span of 13 bases. The CDR3 is made up of 14 amino acids. DNA of the CDR3: TGTGCCAGCAGTTCTAACGACAGGATCTATGGCTACACCTTC. This translates into CASSSNDRIYGYTF.

This chain connects TRBV5-1 to TRBJ2-4; 7 bases align to TRBD1. The ends lost 0 bases at V and 8 bases at J; junction bases unmatched: 11. Germline V gene sequence: CDR1 SGHRS, CDR2 YFSETQ. The CDR3 is 16 amino acids. In DNA form, the CDR3 reads TGCGCCAGCAGCTTGGGAACAGGGGAAAGGTGGGACATTCAGTACTTC. Encoded protein: CASSLGTGERWDIQYF. The full variable domain, its missing parts supplied by reference TRBV5-1 and TRBJ2-4, is KAGVTQTPRYLIKTRGQQVTLSCSPISGHRSVSWYQQTPGQGLQFLFEYFSETQRNKGNFPGRFSGRQFSNSRSEMNVSTLELGDSALYLCASSLGTGERWDIQYFGAGTRLSVL.

The V gene is TRBV7-3, the J gene TRBJ2-1; the match to TRBD2 covers 10 bases. Germline values: CDR1 SGHTA, CDR2 FQGTGA. The CDR3 length is 16 residues. Unmatched junction bases numbered 8, after V lost 3 bases and J lost 6 bases. The CDR3 here is CASSFSGGASFNEQFF. In DNA form, the CDR3 reads TGTGCCAGCAGCTTCAGCGGGGGGGCGAGTTTCAATGAGCAGTTCTTC.